Listed below are T cell receptor beta chains from one sample, sequenced in a study of T cells in Graves' hyperthyroidism and ophthalmopathy. TCRdb re-analysed the multiplex PCR reads in MiXCR, keeping a single row per CDR3 protein. The repertoire includes about 400,000 distinct CDR3 sequences, roughly 25% of them detected once, and around 67% sits in the top ten. Sequencing was done on a sample of blood. The receptors were sampled from a man aged 45 to 65 with Graves' hyperthyroidism. The CDR3 runs from the conserved cysteine through the conserved F or W. A D gene is named only where the DNA matches it firmly. Part of the rows lack a size; the others show once, few, many or a class for expanded clones.

size,J,D,V,DNA,CDR3
NA,TRBJ1-1,TRBD1,TRBV27,TGTGCCAGCAGTTCTAACAGGGGAGGCATTGAAGCTTTCTTT,CASSSNRGGIEAFF
NA,TRBJ2-1,NA,TRBV10-2,TGCGCCAGCAGTGAGTCGAGGCAAGGGCTAGTTTCCCGCAATGAGCAGTTCTTC,CASSESRQGLVSRNEQFF
few,TRBJ1-6,NA,TRBV12-3/TRBV12-4,TGTGCCAGCAGGGGGAGGGACGGACATAATTCACCCCTCCACTTT,CASRGRDGHNSPLHF
many,TRBJ2-2,TRBD2,TRBV7-6,TGTGCCAGCAGCCCCTACCGCGGGAGGCCCACCGGGGAGCTGTTTTTT,CASSPYRGRPTGELFF
many,TRBJ2-7,TRBD2,TRBV20-1,TGCAGTGCTGGAGGTAGCGGGAGTTACGAGCAGTACTTC,CSAGGSGSYEQYF
many,TRBJ2-7,TRBD1,TRBV27,TGTGCCAGCAGCACAACCGGGACAGGATTCTACGAGCAGTACTTC,CASSTTGTGFYEQYF
NA,TRBJ2-2,NA,TRBV2,TGTGCCAGTACTTGGGCCGGGGAGCTGTTTTTT,CASTWAGELFF
many,TRBJ2-3,NA,TRBV3-1,TGTGCCAGCAGCCAAGATTTTAGCACAGATACGCAGTATTTT,CASSQDFSTDTQYF
few,TRBJ2-5,TRBD2,TRBV3-1,TGTGCCAGCAGCCAAGGAAAACTAGCGGGACCACAAGAGACCCAGTACTTC,CASSQGKLAGPQETQYF
many,TRBJ1-5,NA,TRBV30,TGTGCCTGGAGTTCCCATCGCAATCAGCCCCAGCATTTT,CAWSSHRNQPQHF
many,TRBJ2-7,NA,TRBV7-9,TGTGCCAGCAGCAGGACCATCTACGAGCAGTACTTC,CASSRTIYEQYF
NA,TRBJ2-1,TRBD2,TRBV28,TGTGCCAGCAGTCAGTATTCCGGGAGGGATGAGCAGTTCTTC,CASSQYSGRDEQFF
NA,TRBJ2-5,NA,TRBV19,TGTGCCAGTAGTGAGACAACCAACTTCGCGCCCCAGTACTTC,CASSETTNFAPQYF
many,TRBJ1-1,NA,TRBV6-1,TGTGCCTGTCGTGCAGGGCTGAACACTGAAGCTTTCTTT,CACRAGLNTEAFF
NA,TRBJ2-2,NA,TRBV6-1,TGTGCCAGCCGGGAGGTTAGGGGGGCGAACACCGGGGAGCTGTTTTTT,CASREVRGANTGELFF
many,TRBJ2-3,NA,TRBV11-3,TGTGCCAGCAGCTTAGGACACCCAGATACGCAGTATTTT,CASSLGHPDTQYF
many,TRBJ2-1,NA,TRBV11-3,TGTGCCAGCAGCAATACCCTAGGACGGAGCTACAATGAGCAGTTCTTC,CASSNTLGRSYNEQFF
NA,TRBJ1-1,TRBD1,TRBV27,TGTGCCAGCAGTGTACGACAGGGTGTGTCTGAAGCTTTCTTT,CASSVRQGVSEAFF
few,TRBJ2-7,NA,TRBV7-3,TGTGCCAGCAGTGTGGAGAGGTACGAGCAGTACTTC,CASSVERYEQYF
few,TRBJ2-3,NA,TRBV10-3,TGTGCCATCAGTGGGCCAGGTAGCACAGATACGCAGTATTTT,CAISGPGSTDTQYF
few,TRBJ1-3,NA,TRBV3-1,TGTGCCAGCAGCCCCGGGACCTTCCCCCACACCATATATTTT,CASSPGTFPHTIYF
NA,TRBJ2-7,TRBD2,TRBV12-5,TGTGCTAGTGGAGTGGCGGGAGCCTACGAGCAGTACTTC,CASGVAGAYEQYF
many,TRBJ1-5,TRBD1,TRBV2,TGTGCCAGCAGTGAACAGGGGGACCAGCCCCAGCATTTT,CASSEQGDQPQHF
few,TRBJ2-7,TRBD2,TRBV6-2/TRBV6-3,TGTGCCAGCAGTTACTCAACAGCGGGAGGATCCTACGAGCAGTACTTC,CASSYSTAGGSYEQYF
few,TRBJ1-5,NA,TRBV18,TGTGCCAGCTCCCTATCGAGGGGATATAGCAATCAGCCCCAGCATTTT,CASSLSRGYSNQPQHF
few,TRBJ2-3,NA,TRBV28,TGTGCCAGCAAAAAAAGCGGGCGCACAGATACGCAGTATTTT,CASKKSGRTDTQYF
few,TRBJ1-4,NA,TRBV2,TGTGCCAGCAGTGAAGTCAGGGGCCATGAAAAACTGTTTTTT,CASSEVRGHEKLFF
few,TRBJ2-7,NA,TRBV20-1,TGCAGTGCTAGATCCGGTTACGAGCAGTACTTC,CSARSGYEQYF
few,TRBJ2-1,TRBD2,TRBV6-2/TRBV6-3,TGTGCCAGCAGACTAGCGGGAGGCGGTGAGCAGTTCTTC,CASRLAGGGEQFF
few,TRBJ2-5,TRBD2,TRBV7-3,TGTGCCAGCAGCCTCACTAGCGCGGAGACCCAGTACTTC,CASSLTSAETQYF
NA,TRBJ2-1,TRBD2,TRBV11-2,TGTGCCAGCAGCCTCGGACTAGCCCACAATGAGCAGTTCTTC,CASSLGLAHNEQFF
few,TRBJ2-7,NA,TRBV7-8,TGTGCCAGCAGCCCCCTAGATGAGCAGTACTTC,CASSPLDEQYF
many,TRBJ2-7,TRBD2,TRBV5-1,TGCGCCAGCAGTCCGATACTAGCGGGACTCGCCTACGAGCAGTACTTC,CASSPILAGLAYEQYF
NA,TRBJ2-7,NA,TRBV19,TGTGCCAGTAGCCCAGGGGGACTAGGAGACTACGAGCAGTACTTC,CASSPGGLGDYEQYF
NA,TRBJ1-5,NA,TRBV27,TGTGCCAGCAGTTTCGTCAGGGGAAGTCAGCCCCAGCATTTT,CASSFVRGSQPQHF
few,TRBJ2-3,TRBD2,TRBV6-1,TGTGCCAGCAGTCCCGGGACTATCACAGATACGCAGTATTTT,CASSPGTITDTQYF
many,TRBJ1-1,NA,TRBV3-1,TGTGCCAGCAGCCGTCAACAGGGACGCACTGAAGCTTTCTTT,CASSRQQGRTEAFF
many,TRBJ2-3,TRBD1,TRBV2,TGTGCCAGCAGTCGCAGGGGGCGAGAGGTAGATACGCAGTATTTT,CASSRRGREVDTQYF
few,TRBJ2-1,TRBD2,TRBV7-9,TGTGCCAGCAGCTTAGTCCGGACTAGCGGGAGAGGAACCTACAATGAGCAGTTCTTC,CASSLVRTSGRGTYNEQFF
few,TRBJ2-7,TRBD2,TRBV5-5,TGTGCCAGCAGCTCTACTAGCGGGAGTCGGAACGAGCAGTACTTC,CASSSTSGSRNEQYF
NA,TRBJ2-1,NA,TRBV5-5,TGTGCCAGCAGCTTGGTTGGCCATTCCTACAATGAGCAGTTCTTC,CASSLVGHSYNEQFF
many,TRBJ2-7,NA,TRBV20-1,TGCAGTGCTAGTCGCCCTACCGACTACGAGCAGTACTTC,CSASRPTDYEQYF
many,TRBJ1-5,NA,TRBV6-1,TGTGCCAGCAGTGAAGTCTCAGGGCAAGGGCCCCAGCATTTT,CASSEVSGQGPQHF
few,TRBJ1-2,NA,TRBV12-5,TGTGCTAGTGGTTTGAGGGAGACCTATGGCTACACCTTC,CASGLRETYGYTF
many,TRBJ2-1,TRBD1,TRBV11-2,TGTGCCAGCAGCCGACGCGCACAGGGGGAGTGGAATGAGCAGTTCTTC,CASSRRAQGEWNEQFF
NA,TRBJ1-2,TRBD1,TRBV24-1,TGTGCCACCAGTGAACCGGACAGGGAGCAAGGCTACACCTTC,CATSEPDREQGYTF
NA,TRBJ2-1,TRBD2,TRBV3-1,TGTGCCAGCAGCCCAGGACTAGCGGGAGGATGGAACAATGAGCAGTTCTTC,CASSPGLAGGWNNEQFF
few,TRBJ2-1,NA,TRBV20-1,TGCAGTGCTCCCCGAGCGGGCGCTGGGAATGAGCAGTTCTTC,CSAPRAGAGNEQFF
many,TRBJ2-5,TRBD1,TRBV12-3/TRBV12-4,TGTGCCAGCAGGGGGGACAGGTTTGGGGAGACCCAGTACTTC,CASRGDRFGETQYF
few,TRBJ2-5,NA,TRBV19,TGTGCCAGTAGTGCCGACGACCCTGAGACCCAGTACTTC,CASSADDPETQYF
NA,TRBJ2-2,NA,TRBV12-3/TRBV12-4,TGTGCCAGCACCCTATTGGGCGGGACCCCCGTCCCCGGGGAGCTGTTTTTT,CASTLLGGTPVPGELFF
few,TRBJ1-6,NA,TRBV7-9,TGTGCCAGTAGCGTGGACAGTGGGGCGCTTTATAAGGGTTCACCCCTCCACTTT,CASSVDSGALYKGSPLHF
few,TRBJ1-1,NA,TRBV15,TGTGCCACCAGCAGAGAGTCAGCAACTGAAGCTTTCTTT,CATSRESATEAFF